A selection of T cell receptor beta chains follows, all from one sample in a study of T cell repertoires in cytomegalovirus infection. TCRdb ran MiXCR on the reads and lists one entry per CDR3 protein. The table has 110,000 to 150,000 distinct CDR3 sequences, about 32% seen once; the top ten hold 45% to 55%. These receptors have no identified antigens. Sequenced material: CD8+ T cells from cultured PBMCs, taken from culture after CMV antigen stimulation. The origin of the receptors is a human donor in good health (CMV status not recorded). Some clones in this sample may be carry-over from other donors' samples. The CDR3 runs from the conserved cysteine through the conserved F or W. The D gene is left open where the match is weak.

V	J	length	D	CDR3
TRBV12-3/TRBV12-4	TRBJ2-7	14	TRBD1	CASSDNRGLKEQYF
TRBV4-1	TRBJ2-7	14	.	CASSQARTAYEQYF
TRBV6-6	TRBJ2-1	14	.	CASSPGGVLNEQFF
TRBV6-5	TRBJ2-1	13	.	CASSYAFLNEQFF
TRBV7-9	TRBJ2-3	12	.	CASSLVSDTQYF
TRBV28	TRBJ2-5	17	.	CASSLGPLGTIQETQYF
TRBV28	TRBJ2-7	16	TRBD1	CASSVLGQATYYEQYF
TRBV27	TRBJ1-6	15	TRBD1	CASSPGTGSGSPLHF
TRBV5-1	TRBJ1-1	15	.	CASNYLATSNTEAFF
TRBV7-9	TRBJ2-5	13	.	CASMNGNQETQYF
TRBV5-6	TRBJ2-3	15	.	CASSLGWGEADTQYF
TRBV20-1	TRBJ2-1	12	.	CSARASYNEQFF
TRBV6-2/TRBV6-3	TRBJ2-5	16	.	CASSSRDYGIQETQYF
TRBV6-2/TRBV6-3	TRBJ1-6	17	.	CASSYSGQPKRNSPLHF
TRBV6-5	TRBJ2-7	14	.	CASSYQGLGYEQYF
TRBV2	TRBJ1-1	14	.	CASSESRWGAEAFF
TRBV7-2	TRBJ2-2	13	.	CASSLGAGGELFF
TRBV12-3/TRBV12-4	TRBJ2-7	12	.	CASSLGMHEQYF
TRBV2	TRBJ1-1	10	.	CASSGGAAFF
TRBV19	TRBJ2-7	13	.	CASSPTPYYEQYF
TRBV4-1	TRBJ1-1	15	.	CASSQEGRGGPEAFF
TRBV19	TRBJ2-1	15	TRBD2	CASSPRLAAYNEQFF
TRBV27	TRBJ2-3	15	TRBD2	CASRTTWGGTDTQYF
TRBV7-8	TRBJ1-2	17	.	CASSLWQAGETNYGYTF
TRBV12-3/TRBV12-4	TRBJ2-7	12	.	CASSPLVYEQYF
TRBV12-3/TRBV12-4	TRBJ2-1	13	.	CASTPSGGNEQFF
TRBV7-3	TRBJ1-1	14	.	CASSLRQGLAEAFF
TRBV7-2	TRBJ2-7	13	.	CASSLGVYYEQYF
TRBV7-9	TRBJ2-1	13	TRBD1	CASSFSTGYEQFF
TRBV7-8	TRBJ2-7	12	TRBD1	CASSLDRDRVYF
TRBV7-6	TRBJ2-1	15	TRBD1	CASSMGQSSYNEQFF
TRBV28	TRBJ2-7	12	TRBD2	CASSWGGYEQYF
TRBV12-3/TRBV12-4	TRBJ1-1	13	.	CASLLTGYTEAFF
TRBV28	TRBJ2-7	13	.	CASNDGTSYEQYF
TRBV11-2	TRBJ1-1	16	.	CASSLWSGGGETEAFF
TRBV9	TRBJ2-7	16	TRBD2	CASSLRTSGDPYEQYF
TRBV20-1	TRBJ1-6	11	.	CSAIRGSPLHF
TRBV7-9	TRBJ2-1	15	TRBD2	CASSAPGTSGGAQFF
TRBV7-2	TRBJ1-3	17	.	CASSLDVRQLSGNTIYF
TRBV28	TRBJ2-3	16	.	CASSPSVGPRTDTQYF
TRBV4-2	TRBJ1-5	14	.	CASSQEGSRQPQHF
TRBV7-9	TRBJ2-2	15	TRBD1	CASSLTGRGPGELFF
TRBV6-2/TRBV6-3	TRBJ1-1	17	TRBD1	CANSSGTGIGSRTEAFF
TRBV27	TRBJ2-3	15	TRBD2	CASSLFRGGSDTQYF
TRBV7-6	TRBJ2-7	14	.	CASSLNRFSYEQYF
TRBV2	TRBJ2-7	16	TRBD1	CASRLSAGTGFYEQYF
TRBV5-4	TRBJ2-5	15	.	CASSLAGAEGETQYF
TRBV2	TRBJ2-7	16	TRBD2	CASSGWSGGDEYEQYF
TRBV4-2	TRBJ2-4	15	.	CASSQNLGRGYIQYF